The 2 T cell receptor beta chains listed next were all sequenced from one sample in a study of blood T cell repertoires in COVID-19. TCRdb keeps only in-frame clones here, not all; method: immunoSEQ multiplex PCR. The data hold 50,000 to 60,000 clones, with almost 85% observed a single time. Sequencing was carried out using peripheral blood. The receptors here all came from a human donor in a cohort sampled during active COVID-19.

The genes are TRBV7-2 and TRBJ2-3; 10 bases align to TRBD2. This CDR3 contains 16 residues. V dropped 5 bases and J dropped 3; count of bases not matched to a gene: 8. Germline values: CDR1 SGHTA, CDR2 FQGNSA. The CDR3 coding sequence is TGTGCCAGCAGCAATCAAGCGGGAGGGTTGACAGATACGCAGTATTTT. It yields the protein CASSNQAGGLTDTQYF.

There are a few counts of this clone. The rearrangement links TRBV5-1 to TRBJ2-6; a weak D match, TRBD2 (5 bases). The CDR3 loop spans 17 amino acids. Germline values: CDR1 SGHRS, CDR2 YFSETQ. V was cut by 3 bases and J by 0 bases, with 13 bases left in between. The CDR3 here is CASSSSVANSGANVLTF. Here the CDR3 DNA reads TGCGCCAGCAGCTCCTCGGTAGCGAACTCTGGGGCCAACGTCCTGACTTTC.